Shown below are 29 T cell receptor beta chains from a single sample sequenced in a study of blood T cell repertoires in COVID-19. Generated by immunoSEQ multiplex PCR, the TCRdb table keeps only in-frame clones and is missing some. This table has approximately 170,000 clones, 65% to 85% appearing once. Material for sequencing was PBMCs or T cells enriched from blood (not recorded which). The receptors come from a man aged 35-49 years who had recovered from COVID-19.

CDR3 residues: CASSLFQTNEKLFF. In DNA, the CDR3 is TGTGCCAGCAGCTTGTTCCAGACTAATGAAAAACTGTTTTTT. V and J are TRBV5-6 and TRBJ1-4; D not certain. CDR3 length: 14 residues. V lost 1 base to trimming and J lost 2 bases, with 6 bases between them. The germline V gene has CDR1 SGHDT and CDR2 YYEEEE.

This clone was counted a single time. The chain carries TRBV5-1 and TRBJ2-1, with a possible D match to TRBD2 (5 bases). CDR3 length: 14 residues. CDR1 and CDR2 from the germline V gene are SGHRS and YFSETQ. The V gene lost 1 base and the J gene lost 4 bases, with 9 bases spanning the gap. CDR3 in DNA: TGCGCCAGCAGCTTGCGCGACTATTACAATGAGCAGTTCTTC. This codes for CASSLRDYYNEQFF. Supplemented by reference TRBV5-1 and TRBJ2-1, the full variable domain reads KAGVTQTPRYLIKTRGQQVTLSCSPISGHRSVSWYQQTPGQGLQFLFEYFSETQRNKGNFPGRFSGRQFSNSRSEMNVSTLELGDSALYLCASSLRDYYNEQFFGPGTRLTVL.

V usage is TRBV2 and J usage is TRBJ2-1, with 10 bases matching TRBD1. Germline CDR1 reads SNHLY; CDR2 reads FYNNEI. V shed 6 bases, J shed 7 bases, and the junction held 6 bases outside the gene matches. The CDR3 loop spans 14 amino acids. The CDR3, as DNA: TGTGCCAGCAGCGCGGACAGGGGGATAAATGAGCAGTTCTTC. Its protein product is CASSADRGINEQFF.

The chain links TRBV5-1 to TRBJ1-2; unclear D gene. Per germline, CDR1 SGHRS and CDR2 YFSETQ. Trimming cost V 2 bases and J 6 bases, with 20 bases left between them. This CDR3 is 16 amino acids long. The CDR3 region is CASSFDRPQEVDGYTF. CDR3 DNA: TGCGCCAGCAGCTTCGACCGGCCCCAGGAAGTAGATGGCTACACCTTC.

The rearrangement joins TRBV10-1 to TRBJ2-7; 9 bases map to TRBD1. Looked up from germline, CDR1 is WNHNN and CDR2 is SYGVQD (reference sequence). The CDR3 consists of 15 residues. V lost 6 bases and J lost 4; bases outside the gene matches: 10. For the CDR3, the DNA is TGCGCCAGCAGCCCCGGTGGGACAGGGCAGTACGAGCAGTACTTC. It codes for CASSPGGTGQYEQYF.

The chain combines TRBV6-5 with TRBJ2-7; 8 positions agree with TRBD2. The CDR3 contains 13 residues. Trimming at V came to 6 bases and at J to 2 bases, leaving 3 bases not matched to a gene. CDR1 and CDR2 (germline): MNHEY, SVGAGI. The CDR3 DNA reads as TGTGCCAGCAGCCGGGGGGGAGCCTACGAGCAGTACGTC. Translating it yields CASSRGGAYEQYV.

This clone was counted a few times. The chain uses TRBV2 and TRBJ2-2, with unresolved D. The CDR3 sequence is 12 residues long. From germline, CDR1 is SNHLY and CDR2 FYNNEI. Trimming removed 6 bases from V and 3 bases from J, with 5 bases in between. DNA for the CDR3: TGTGCCAGCAGACTGGACACCGGGGAGCTGTTTTTT. Its translation: CASRLDTGELFF.

This chain joins TRBV7-7 and TRBJ2-2, with D hard to call. The ends were cut back, 2 bases at V and 1 base at J, with 5 bases in the middle. CDR1 and CDR2 (germline): SSHAT, FNYEAQ (reference sequence). The CDR3 totals 14 residues. CDR3 sequence reads: CASSLRGNTGELFF. The CDR3, as DNA: TGTGCCAGCAGCTTAAGAGGGAACACCGGGGAGCTGTTTTTT.

The chain recombines TRBV30 with TRBJ1-4; 7 bases match TRBD1. V was clipped by 5 bases and J by 3 bases; unmatched bases: 3. Per germline, CDR1 GTSNPN and CDR2 SVGIG (reference sequence). CDR3 length: 13 amino acids. The CDR3 reads CAWGDSPNEKLFF. CDR3 DNA: TGTGCCTGGGGGGACAGCCCTAATGAAAAACTGTTTTTT.

This clone has a single count. The chain joins TRBV5-1 to TRBJ2-3, with D maybe TRBD2 (5 bases). CDR1 is SGHRS and CDR2 is YFSETQ in the germline V gene. The CDR3 length is 15 residues. V was shortened by 4 bases and J by 0 bases, with 12 bases between the two germline ends. Here the CDR3 reads CASSREPLSTDTQYF. CDR3 in DNA: TGCGCCAGCAGCCGGGAACCGCTAAGCACAGATACGCAGTATTTT.

The chain employs TRBV10-1 and TRBJ2-3, with unresolved D. CDR1 WNHNN and CDR2 SYGVQD come from the germline V gene (reference sequence). This CDR3 is 12 amino acids long. The V and J ends lost 8 bases and 2 bases respectively, with 8 bases between them. The CDR3 spells CASRSDTDTQYF. The CDR3 nucleotides are TGCGCCAGCCGGAGTGACACAGATACGCAGTATTTT.

This clone was seen just once. V is TRBV29-1 and J is TRBJ1-3; D unclear. Germline V gene data show CDR1 as SQVTM and CDR2 as ANQGSEA. The CDR3 loop spans 12 amino acids. Trimming cost V 7 bases and J 4 bases, with 11 bases left between them. CDR3 sequence: CSAVTSGNTIYF. CDR3 bases: TGCAGCGCCGTTACATCCGGAAACACCATATATTTT.

The chain recombines TRBV5-6 with TRBJ2-7, with TRBD1 identical over 7 bases. Germline CDR1 and CDR2: SGHDT and YYEEEE. The CDR3 is made up of 16 amino acids. The J segment lost 2 bases and the V segment lost 0 bases, leaving 8 bases of the junction unmatched. CDR3 nucleotide sequence: TGTGCCAGCAGCTTGGATTTCCCGGGACAGACCTACGAGCAGTACTTC. Amino acid sequence: CASSLDFPGQTYEQYF. Combining the CDR3 with reference TRBV5-6 and TRBJ2-7 gives the whole variable domain DAGVTQSPTHLIKTRGQQVTLRCSPKSGHDTVSWYQQALGQGPQFIFQYYEEEERQRGNFPDRFSGHQFPNYSSELNVNALLLGDSALYLCASSLDFPGQTYEQYFGPGTRLTVT.

This chain uses TRBV9 with TRBJ1-3; D not certain. Germline values: CDR1 SGDLS, CDR2 YYNGEE. The CDR3 runs to 14 residues. V gave up 1 base and J gave up 4 bases, with 9 bases separating them. The CDR3 sequence: CASSVQDSGNTIYF. In DNA, the CDR3 is TGTGCCAGCAGCGTACAGGACTCAGGAAACACCATATATTTT.

In its sample, this clone was seen once. The V gene is TRBV25-1, the J gene TRBJ1-1; D is undetermined. The CDR3 spans 13 residues. The germline gives CDR1 MGHDK, CDR2 SYGVNS. V shed 8 bases and J shed 1 base, with 11 bases lying between them. CDR3 region: CASLGVRNTEAFF. The CDR3 coding sequence is TGTGCCAGCCTGGGAGTTCGGAACACTGAAGCTTTCTTT.

This rearrangement joins TRBV6-5 to TRBJ1-5; D is undetermined. Germline assignment: CDR1 MNHEY and CDR2 SVGAGI. The length of the CDR3 is 13 residues. V lost 8 bases and J 6 bases, leaving 14 bases between the germline ends. The CDR3 bases are TGTGCCAGCGTGAGCTCGGAGGCTCAGCCCCAGCATTTT. The encoded protein is CASVSSEAQPQHF.

The count of this clone is one. The rearrangement uses TRBV7-3 and TRBJ2-3, with 9 bases identical to TRBD1. With 1 base clipped from V and 4 bases from J, the junction kept 3 bases outside the gene matches. The CDR3 extends over 15 amino acids. Germline-derived CDR1 and CDR2 are SGHTA and FQGTGA. The CDR3 region is CASSLRGQGSDTQYF. The CDR3 DNA sequence: TGTGCCAGCAGCTTAAGGGGACAGGGTTCAGATACGCAGTATTTT.

The gene calls are TRBV2 and TRBJ2-5, with D tentatively TRBD1 (6 bases). This CDR3 has 12 amino acids. The ends were cut back, 6 bases at V and 3 bases at J, with 8 bases in the middle. CDR1 is SNHLY and CDR2 is FYNNEI in the germline V gene. The CDR3 loop is CASRPGEETQYF. The CDR3 nucleotides read TGTGCCAGCAGGCCAGGGGAAGAGACCCAGTACTTC.

This clone was counted once. The chain couples TRBV3-1 (or the pseudogene TRBV3-2) to TRBJ1-3; 8 positions match TRBD1. Germline V gives CDR1 LGHDT, CDR2 YNNKEL (reference sequence). The junction had 4 bases not matched to a gene; V was cut back by 3 bases and J by 0 bases. This CDR3 has 16 residues. CDR3: CASSQGQVYSGNTIYF. CDR3 nucleotide sequence: TGTGCCAGCAGCCAGGGACAGGTTTACTCTGGAAACACCATATATTTT.

This clone was counted a few times. The chain couples TRBV7-3 to TRBJ2-5, with a tentative D call TRBD1 (5 bases). Germline V gives CDR1 SGHTA, CDR2 FQGTGA. This CDR3 region has 13 residues. V shed 5 bases and J shed 2 bases, with 9 bases lying between them. For the CDR3, the DNA is TGTGCCAGCAGCCGGACACTTCAAGAGACCCAGTACTTC. Its translation is CASSRTLQETQYF.

The chain has TRBV25-1 and TRBJ1-1; D ambiguous. The CDR3 consists of 13 residues. Germline V gene data show CDR1 as MGHDK and CDR2 as SYGVNS. The ends were cut back, 1 base at V and 6 bases at J, with 9 bases in the middle. The CDR3 protein is CASSEWAMSEAFF. In DNA form, the CDR3 reads TGTGCCAGCAGTGAATGGGCCATGTCTGAAGCTTTCTTT.

This clone was counted once. V and J are TRBV5-6 and TRBJ1-6, with 8 nucleotides matching TRBD1. Looked up from germline, CDR1 is SGHDT and CDR2 is YYEEEE. V lost 2 bases to trimming and J lost 8 bases; unmatched junction nucleotides: 6. The CDR3 runs 15 residues. The CDR3 here is CASSFPDRADSPLHF. As DNA, the CDR3 is TGTGCCAGCAGCTTCCCGGACAGGGCGGATTCACCCCTCCACTTT.

The chain recombines TRBV30 with TRBJ1-2; D uncertain. Trimming cost V 1 base and J 8 bases, with 11 bases left between them. CDR1 is GTSNPN and CDR2 is SVGIG in the germline V gene (reference sequence). This CDR3 has 12 residues. The CDR3 is CAWSGYSIGYTF. In nucleotides, the CDR3 is TGTGCCTGGAGTGGATACAGCATCGGCTACACCTTC.

The J gene is TRBJ2-7, the V gene TRBV30; 7 bases fit TRBD2. With V trimmed by 3 bases and J by 3 bases, 5 bases remained unmatched. CDR3 length equals 13 residues. The germline gives CDR1 GTSNPN, CDR2 SVGIG (reference sequence). As DNA, the CDR3 is TGTGCCTGGAGCGGCGGGGGAGGCTACGAGCAGTACGTC. It is translated as CAWSGGGGYEQYV.

The chain employs TRBV19 and TRBJ2-1, with TRBD2 as a possible D gene (5 bases). Germline V gene sequence: CDR1 LNHDA, CDR2 SQIVND (reference sequence). V was shortened by 5 bases and J by 6 bases, with 23 bases between the two germline ends. The CDR3 consists of 17 residues. The DNA of the CDR3 is TGTGCCAGTAGTTATTCTCATGTCAGCGGCAGAACCAATGAGCAGTTCTTC. It encodes CASSYSHVSGRTNEQFF. Filled out from reference TRBV19 and TRBJ2-1, the complete variable domain reads DGGITQSPKYLFRKEGQNVTLSCEQNLNHDAMYWYRQDPGQGLRLIYYSQIVNDFQKGDIAEGYSVSREKKESFPLTVTSAQKNPTAFYLCASSYSHVSGRTNEQFFGPGTRLTVL.

The genes are TRBV25-1 and TRBJ2-5, with D possibly being TRBD1 (5 bases). Trimming took off 6 bases at V and 5 bases at J, with 19 bases between the two ends. In germline, CDR1 is MGHDK, CDR2 SYGVNS. This CDR3 spans 15 amino acids. The CDR3 sequence: CASRSLGDILETQYF. CDR3 nucleotides: TGTGCCAGCAGGTCTTTAGGGGATATCCTCGAGACCCAGTACTTC.

CDR3 in amino acids: CASSSTGSGANVLTF. The DNA for the CDR3 is TGCGCCAGCAGTTCCACAGGCTCTGGGGCCAACGTCCTGACTTTC. The rearrangement uses TRBV5-1 and TRBJ2-6; possible D gene TRBD1, 5 bases. This CDR3 region has 15 residues. CDR1 and CDR2 from the germline V gene are SGHRS and YFSETQ. V lost 5 bases and J lost 0, with 9 bases in between.

The chain uses TRBV24-1 and TRBJ2-2; 8 nucleotides match TRBD2. Germline CDR1 reads KGHDR; CDR2 reads SFDVKD. The CDR3 loop spans 15 amino acids. The junction had 8 bases not matched to a gene; V was cut back by 5 bases and J by 7 bases. The CDR3 bases are TGTGCCACCAGTGCACGGGGGGGCCTTGGCGGGGAGCTGTTTTTT. Residues: CATSARGGLGGELFF.

The gene calls are TRBV5-6 and TRBJ2-2; 7 bases match TRBD2. Losses at the gene ends were 4 bases for V and 5 bases for J; bases not matched to a gene: 11. CDR3 length equals 16 residues. Per the germline V gene, CDR1 is SGHDT and CDR2 is YYEEEE. In DNA form, the CDR3 reads TGTGCCAGCAGCGAGAGAGCGGGGAGCTGGACCGGGGAGCTGTTTTTT. This sequence encodes CASSERAGSWTGELFF.